The sequence of this T cell receptor (beta chain) was determined in a study of identical twins. This clonotype was found a few times. Its specificity is unknown. Healthy Caucasians made up all donors. Overall study findings and caveats: Analyses of zero insertions could, in part, be confounded by invariant MAIT and iNKT cells.

A universal primer site came from template switching; cDNA carried unique molecular identifiers. TCRdb called the 5' RACE reads again in MiXCR, with one record for every CDR3 protein. The profile shows about 920,000 distinct CDR3 sequences, 10% to 15% of them singletons. The CDR3 is 14 amino acids. Germline CDR1 is SQVTM and CDR2 is ANQGSEA. Between the trimmed V and J ends, which lost 0 bases and 5 bases, there was a span of 12 bases. These data were also reused for a study on yellow fever vaccine responses in identical twins.

Sequencing input: PBMCs. This TCR came from a woman younger than 30 in good health. The rearrangement joins TRBV29-1 to TRBJ2-3; D possibly uses TRBD1 or TRBD2 (5 bases each). The DNA of the CDR3 is TGCAGCGTTGAAGAGGGGACCTCAGGAGATACGCAGTATTTT. This sequence encodes CSVEEGTSGDTQYF.